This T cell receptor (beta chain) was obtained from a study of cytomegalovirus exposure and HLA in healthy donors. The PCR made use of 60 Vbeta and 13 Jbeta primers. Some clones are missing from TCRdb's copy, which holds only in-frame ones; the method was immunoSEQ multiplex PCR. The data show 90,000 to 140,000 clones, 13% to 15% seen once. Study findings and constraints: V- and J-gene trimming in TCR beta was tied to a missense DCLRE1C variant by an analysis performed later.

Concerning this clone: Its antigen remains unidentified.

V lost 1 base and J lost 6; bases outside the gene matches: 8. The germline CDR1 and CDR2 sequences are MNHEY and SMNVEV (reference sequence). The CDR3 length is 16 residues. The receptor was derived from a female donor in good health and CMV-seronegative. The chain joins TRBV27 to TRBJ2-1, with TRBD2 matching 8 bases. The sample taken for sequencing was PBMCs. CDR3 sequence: CASSLFPSGRTNEQFF. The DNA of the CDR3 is TGTGCCAGCAGTTTATTTCCCAGCGGGAGAACCAATGAGCAGTTCTTC.